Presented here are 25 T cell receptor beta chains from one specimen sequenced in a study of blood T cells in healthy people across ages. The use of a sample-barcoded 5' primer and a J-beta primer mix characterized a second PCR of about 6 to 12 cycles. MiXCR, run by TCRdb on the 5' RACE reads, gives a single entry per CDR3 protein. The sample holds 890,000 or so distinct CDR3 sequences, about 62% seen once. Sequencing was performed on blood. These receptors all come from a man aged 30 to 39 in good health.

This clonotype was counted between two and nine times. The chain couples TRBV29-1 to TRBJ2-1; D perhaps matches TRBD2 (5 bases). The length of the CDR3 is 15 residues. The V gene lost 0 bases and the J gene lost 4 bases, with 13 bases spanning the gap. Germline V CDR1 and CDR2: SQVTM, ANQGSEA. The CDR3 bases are TGCAGCGTTGAAGAATACCTAGCTGAGTACAATGAGCAGTTCTTC. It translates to CSVEEYLAEYNEQFF.

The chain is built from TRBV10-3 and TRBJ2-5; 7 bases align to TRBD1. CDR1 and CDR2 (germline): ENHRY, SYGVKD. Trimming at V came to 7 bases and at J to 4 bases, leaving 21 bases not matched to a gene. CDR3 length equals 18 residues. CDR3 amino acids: CAIIARDSLIPPPETQYF. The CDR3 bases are TGTGCCATCATTGCCCGGGACAGCCTTATCCCACCCCCAGAGACCCAGTACTTC.

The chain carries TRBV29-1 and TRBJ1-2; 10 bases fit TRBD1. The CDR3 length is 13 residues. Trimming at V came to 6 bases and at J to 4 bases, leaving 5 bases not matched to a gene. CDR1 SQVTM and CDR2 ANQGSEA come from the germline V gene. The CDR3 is CSVGTGEGYGYTF. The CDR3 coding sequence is TGCAGCGTGGGGACAGGGGAAGGCTATGGCTACACCTTC.

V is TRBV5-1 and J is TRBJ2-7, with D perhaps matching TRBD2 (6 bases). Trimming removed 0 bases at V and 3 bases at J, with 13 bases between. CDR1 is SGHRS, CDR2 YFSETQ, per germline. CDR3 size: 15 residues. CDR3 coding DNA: TGCGCCAGCAGCTTGGCCGGGACTGCAGGCTACGAGCAGTACTTC. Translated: CASSLAGTAGYEQYF.

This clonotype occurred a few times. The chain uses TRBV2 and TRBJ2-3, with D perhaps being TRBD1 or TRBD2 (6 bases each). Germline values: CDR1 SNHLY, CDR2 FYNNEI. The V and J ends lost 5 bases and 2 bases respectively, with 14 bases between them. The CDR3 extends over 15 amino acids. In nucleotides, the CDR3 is TGTGCCAGCAGTTCCGACGGGGGCCCCACAGATACGCAGTATTTT. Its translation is CASSSDGGPTDTQYF.

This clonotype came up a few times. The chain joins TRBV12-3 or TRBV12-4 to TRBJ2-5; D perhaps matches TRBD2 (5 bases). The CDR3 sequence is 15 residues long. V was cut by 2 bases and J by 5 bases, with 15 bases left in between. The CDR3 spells CASSLTRTGQETQYF. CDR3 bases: TGTGCCAGCAGTTTAACGAGGACTGGCCAGGAGACCCAGTACTTC.

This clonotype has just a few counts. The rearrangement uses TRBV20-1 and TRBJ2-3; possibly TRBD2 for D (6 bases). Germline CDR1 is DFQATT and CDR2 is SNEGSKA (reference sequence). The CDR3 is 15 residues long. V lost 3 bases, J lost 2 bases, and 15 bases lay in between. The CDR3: CSASVLLAPTDTQYF. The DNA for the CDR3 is TGCAGTGCTAGTGTCCTCCTAGCGCCCACAGATACGCAGTATTTT.

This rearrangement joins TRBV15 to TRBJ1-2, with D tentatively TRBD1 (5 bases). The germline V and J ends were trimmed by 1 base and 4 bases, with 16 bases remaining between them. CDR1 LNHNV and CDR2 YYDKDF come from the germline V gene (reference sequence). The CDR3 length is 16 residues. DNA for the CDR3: TGTGCCACCAGCAGAGGCAGGGCGAGGCGTGCCTATGGCTACACCTTC. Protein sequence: CATSRGRARRAYGYTF.

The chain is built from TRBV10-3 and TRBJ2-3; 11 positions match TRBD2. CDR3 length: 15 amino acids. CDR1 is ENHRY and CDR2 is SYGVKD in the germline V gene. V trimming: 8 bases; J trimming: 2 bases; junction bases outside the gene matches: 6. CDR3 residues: CAIATSGDITDTQYF. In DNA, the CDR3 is TGTGCCATCGCGACTAGCGGGGACATCACAGATACGCAGTATTTT.

This CDR3 reads CASSQDDYPGRYF. Written as DNA, the CDR3 is TGTGCCAGCAGCCAAGATGACTACCCTGGACGGTACTTC. The chain couples TRBV4-2 to TRBJ2-7; possible D gene TRBD2, 5 bases. Germline V gene sequence: CDR1 LGHNA, CDR2 YNFKEQ. V dropped 0 bases and J dropped 12 bases, with 15 bases sitting between them. This CDR3 spans 13 amino acids.

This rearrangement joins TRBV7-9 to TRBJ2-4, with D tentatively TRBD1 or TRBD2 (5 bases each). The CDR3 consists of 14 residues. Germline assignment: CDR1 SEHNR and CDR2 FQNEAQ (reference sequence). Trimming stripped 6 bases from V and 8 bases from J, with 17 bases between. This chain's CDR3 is CASSHQGEVDIQYF. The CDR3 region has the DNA TGTGCCAGCAGTCACCAGGGAGAAGTGGACATTCAGTACTTC.

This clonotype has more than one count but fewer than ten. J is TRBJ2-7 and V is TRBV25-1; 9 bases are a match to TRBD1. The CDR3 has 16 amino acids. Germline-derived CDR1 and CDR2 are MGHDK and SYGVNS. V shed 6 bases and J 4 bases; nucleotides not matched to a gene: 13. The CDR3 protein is CASSRYNGQGLYEQYF. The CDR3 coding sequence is TGTGCCAGCAGCCGATACAATGGACAGGGGCTTTACGAGCAGTACTTC.

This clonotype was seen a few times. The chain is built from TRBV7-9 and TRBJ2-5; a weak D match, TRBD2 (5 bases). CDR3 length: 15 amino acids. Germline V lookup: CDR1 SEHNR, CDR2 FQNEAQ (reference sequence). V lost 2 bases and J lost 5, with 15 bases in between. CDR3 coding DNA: TGTGCCAGCAGCTTACCGGCAGGAGGTTTGGAGACCCAGTACTTC. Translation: CASSLPAGGLETQYF.

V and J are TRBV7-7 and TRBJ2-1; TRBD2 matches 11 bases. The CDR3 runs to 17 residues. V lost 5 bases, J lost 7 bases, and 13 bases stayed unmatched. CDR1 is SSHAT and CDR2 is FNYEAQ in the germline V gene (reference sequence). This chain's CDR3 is CASSPSDSGGARNEQFF. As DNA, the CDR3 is TGTGCCAGCAGCCCGAGCGATAGCGGGGGGGCACGGAATGAGCAGTTCTTC.

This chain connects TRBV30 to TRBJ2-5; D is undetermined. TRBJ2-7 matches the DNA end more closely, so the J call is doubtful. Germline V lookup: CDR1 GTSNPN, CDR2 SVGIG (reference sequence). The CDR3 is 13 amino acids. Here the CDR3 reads CAWSGIVAYEQYF. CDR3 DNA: TGTGCCTGGAGTGGGATAGTTGCCTACGAGCAGTACTTC.

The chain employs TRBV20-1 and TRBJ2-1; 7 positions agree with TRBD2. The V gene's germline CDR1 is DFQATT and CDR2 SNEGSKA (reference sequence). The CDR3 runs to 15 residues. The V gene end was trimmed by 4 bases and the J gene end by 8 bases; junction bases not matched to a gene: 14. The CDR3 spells CSANSHGGSYDEQFF. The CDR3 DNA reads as TGCAGTGCTAACTCCCACGGGGGGTCTTACGATGAGCAGTTCTTC.

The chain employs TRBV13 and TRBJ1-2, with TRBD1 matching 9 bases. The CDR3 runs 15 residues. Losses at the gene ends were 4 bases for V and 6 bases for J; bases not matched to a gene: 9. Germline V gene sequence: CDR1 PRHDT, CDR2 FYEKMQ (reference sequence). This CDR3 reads CASSSLDRGSDGYTF. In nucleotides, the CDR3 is TGTGCCAGCAGCTCGCTGGACAGGGGATCCGATGGCTACACCTTC.

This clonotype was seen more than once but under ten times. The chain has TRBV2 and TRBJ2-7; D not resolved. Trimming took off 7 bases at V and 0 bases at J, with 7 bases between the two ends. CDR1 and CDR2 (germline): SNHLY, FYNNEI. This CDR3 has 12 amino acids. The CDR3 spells CASTPNSYEQYF. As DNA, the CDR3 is TGTGCCAGCACCCCTAACTCCTACGAGCAGTACTTC.

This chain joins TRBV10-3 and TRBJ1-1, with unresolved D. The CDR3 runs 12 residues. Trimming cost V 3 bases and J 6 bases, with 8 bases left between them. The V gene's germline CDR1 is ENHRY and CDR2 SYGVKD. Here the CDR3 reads CAISDGIAEAFF. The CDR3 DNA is TGTGCCATCAGTGATGGGATCGCTGAAGCTTTCTTT.

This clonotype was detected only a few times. In nucleotides, the CDR3 is TGTGCCATCAGTCTGGGTACCTACAATGAGCAGTTCTTC. Protein sequence: CAISLGTYNEQFF. V gene TRBV10-3 combines with J gene TRBJ2-1; D is uncertain. The CDR3 sequence is 13 residues long. Trimming cost V 5 bases and J 2 bases, with 7 bases left between them. CDR1 is ENHRY and CDR2 is SYGVKD in the germline V gene.

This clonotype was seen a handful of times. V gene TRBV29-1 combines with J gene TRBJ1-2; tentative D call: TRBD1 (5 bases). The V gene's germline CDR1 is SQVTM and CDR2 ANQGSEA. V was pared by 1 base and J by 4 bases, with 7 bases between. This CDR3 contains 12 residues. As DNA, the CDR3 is TGCAGCGTTGAAGCTGGGGGCTATGGCTACACCTTC. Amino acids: CSVEAGGYGYTF. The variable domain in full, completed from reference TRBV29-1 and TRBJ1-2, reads SAVISQKPSRDICQRGTSLTIQCQVDSQVTMMFWYRQQPGQSLTLIATANQGSEATYESGFVIDKFPISRPNLTFSTLTVSNMSPEDSSIYLCSVEAGGYGYTFGSGTRLTVV.

CDR3 nucleotide sequence: TGCAGTGCTAGAGATCGTACAGCCCCAACTTACGAGCAGTACTTC. Translated, it gives CSARDRTAPTYEQYF. The chain employs TRBV20-1 and TRBJ2-7; no firm D call. V lost 0 bases and J 4 bases, leaving 16 bases between the germline ends. CDR3 length equals 15 residues. The V gene's germline CDR1 is DFQATT and CDR2 SNEGSKA (reference sequence).

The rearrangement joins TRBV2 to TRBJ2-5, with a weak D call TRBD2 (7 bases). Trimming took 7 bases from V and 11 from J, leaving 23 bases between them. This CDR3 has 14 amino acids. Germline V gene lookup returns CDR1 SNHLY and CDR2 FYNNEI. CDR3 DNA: TGTGCCAGCACCCGAGAGGGGGGGAGGAATGAGCAGTACTTC. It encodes CASTREGGRNEQYF.

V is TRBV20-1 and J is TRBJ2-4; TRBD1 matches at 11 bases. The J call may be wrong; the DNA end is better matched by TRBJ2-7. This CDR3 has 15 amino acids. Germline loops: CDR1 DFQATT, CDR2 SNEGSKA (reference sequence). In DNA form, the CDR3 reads TGCAGTGCTAGCCCCGGGACAGGGGGTACCTACGAGCAGTACTTC. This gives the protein CSASPGTGGTYEQYF.

CDR3 sequence: CASSDVNNEQFF. The CDR3 DNA reads as TGTGCCAGCAGTGACGTTAACAATGAGCAGTTCTTC. J is TRBJ2-1 and V is TRBV2; D is ambiguous. V was trimmed by 3 bases and J by 5 bases, leaving 5 bases between them. The CDR3 is 12 amino acids. The germline gives CDR1 SNHLY, CDR2 FYNNEI.